This is a list of T cell receptor beta chains from one sample in a study of OX40 agonist ivuxolimab in advanced cancers. TCRdb keeps only in-frame clones here, not all; method: immunoSEQ multiplex PCR. The sample has 90,000 to 100,000 clones; 90% to 95% are singletons. This specimen was CD4+ or CD8+ T cells sorted from blood, taken in a trial of the OX40 agonist ivuxolimab. The receptors here all came from an adult with an advanced solid tumor such as melanoma, head and neck, liver or kidney cancer. Each CDR3 is given with its conserved first and last residue. The order of the fields is CDR3 length, V gene, CDR3 protein.

10	TRBV29-1	CSAYPASYTF
14	TRBV30	CAGQGGESHYGYTF
14	TRBV19	CASSRVAGAYEQFF
12	TRBV10-3	CAISQGGNTIYF
14	TRBV5-1	CASRFDSRRDEQYF
14	TRBV27	CASSPSPLGREQFF
13	TRBV15	CATSILQGDEQYF
18	TRBV27	CASSLRLGGSGRGTEQFF
13	TRBV30	CAWSSSGANVLTF
14	TRBV5-5	CASSTGQGVYEQYF
14	TRBV28	CAGRAAGGTDTQYF
15	TRBV5-1	CASSPRPGTSGELFF
18	TRBV5-1	CASSLTPGLAGVLYEQYF
12	TRBV28	CASSTGANVLTF
15	TRBV11-2	CASRTSGRGRNEQFF
14	TRBV19	CASQDRGGGNTIYF
13	TRBV25-1	CASSVTGYNEQFF
15	TRBV9	CASSVGQGNYNEQFF
14	TRBV6-5	CARGDRVNTDTQYF
14	TRBV6-5	CASSPLNRDGGYTF
17	TRBV4-1	CASSLRGGQGFPDTQYF
15	TRBV27	CASTLMTGTKETQYF
18	TRBV28	CASSSIGGYRETDETQYF
13	TRBV11-2	CASSFGTADEQFF
17	TRBV19	CASSSPFSGGAYNEQFF
14	TRBV5-1	CASSSAGGTGELFF
13	TRBV5-5	CASIRSNTGELFF
13	TRBV29-1	CSFLRDGSYEQYF
18	TRBV5-6	CASSISGTAYSGANVLTF
14	TRBV7-2	CASSLEGLLYGYTF
13	TRBV19	CASSRQVNQPQHF
13	TRBV18	CASSLGPYYEQYF